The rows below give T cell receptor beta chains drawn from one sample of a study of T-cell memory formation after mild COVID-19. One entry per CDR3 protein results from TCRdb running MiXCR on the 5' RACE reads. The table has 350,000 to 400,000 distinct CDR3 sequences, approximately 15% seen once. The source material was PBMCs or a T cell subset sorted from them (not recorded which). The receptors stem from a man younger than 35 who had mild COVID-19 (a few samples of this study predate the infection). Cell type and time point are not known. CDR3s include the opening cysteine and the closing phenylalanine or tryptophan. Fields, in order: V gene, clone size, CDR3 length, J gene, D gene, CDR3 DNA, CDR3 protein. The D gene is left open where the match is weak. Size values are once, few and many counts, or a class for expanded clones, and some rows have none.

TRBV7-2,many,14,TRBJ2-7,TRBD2,TGTGCCAGCAGCCCTAGCGGGGGGCCCTACGAGCAGTACTTC,CASSPSGGPYEQYF
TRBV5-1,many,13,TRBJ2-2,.,TGCGCCAGTGCTGACAGCAACACCGGGGAGCTGTTTTTT,CASADSNTGELFF
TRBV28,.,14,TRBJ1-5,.,TGTGCCAGCAGTTTAACGGGGTTCAATCAGCCCCAGCATTTT,CASSLTGFNQPQHF
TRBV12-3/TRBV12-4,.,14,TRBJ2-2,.,TGTGCCAGCAGTCAATCTACAGGGACCGGGGAGCTGTTTTTT,CASSQSTGTGELFF
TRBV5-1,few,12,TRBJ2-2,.,TGCGCCAGCAGCATTTCTCCCGGGGAGCTGTTTTTT,CASSISPGELFF
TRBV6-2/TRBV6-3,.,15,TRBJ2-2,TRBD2,TGTGCCAGCAACCCTACCAGCGGGGGGACCGGGGAGCTGTTTTTT,CASNPTSGGTGELFF
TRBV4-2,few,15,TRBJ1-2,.,TGTGCCAGCAGCCAAGATTCAAACCCGGGCTATGGCTACACCTTC,CASSQDSNPGYGYTF
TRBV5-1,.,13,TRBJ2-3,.,TGCGCCAGCAGCTTGGAGGCGACAGATACGCAGTGTTTT,CASSLEATDTQCF
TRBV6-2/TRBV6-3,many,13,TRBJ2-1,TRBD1,TGTGCCAGCAGTGACTCCAGAGGGGGCGAGCAGTTCTTC,CASSDSRGGEQFF
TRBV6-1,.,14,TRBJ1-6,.,TGTGCCTTGACACGTCGCTCCTATAATTCACCCCTCCACTTT,CALTRRSYNSPLHF